Each of the 9 T cell receptor beta chains below was sequenced from the same sample in a study of CD8+CD57+ T cells in acquired aplastic anemia. The template used for profiling TCR beta VDJ and CDR3 was genomic DNA. A single record per CDR3 protein comes from TCRdb applying MiXCR to the reads. The top ten hold roughly 15% of the sample, which has about 190,000 distinct CDR3 sequences, about 53% seen once. The source material was sorted CD4+, CD8+, or CD8+CD57+ T cells (not recorded which) from PBMCs. These receptors originate from a human donor in good health, serving as a control.

This chain joins TRBV10-2 and TRBJ2-3, with TRBD2 matching 7 bases. This CDR3 spans 12 amino acids. The J segment lost 3 bases and the V segment lost 11 bases, leaving 5 bases of the junction unmatched. The germline gives CDR1 WSHSY, CDR2 SAAADI. CDR3 amino acids: CAGGGRTDTQYF. The CDR3 region has the DNA TGCGCCGGGGGGGGAAGGACAGATACGCAGTATTTT.

The gene calls are TRBV9 and TRBJ1-2, with TRBD1 as a possible D gene (5 bases). Trimming cost V 0 bases and J 7 bases, with 13 bases left between them. The CDR3 is 14 residues long. Germline lookup yields CDR1 SGDLS and CDR2 YYNGEE. As DNA, the CDR3 is TGTGCCAGCAGCGTAGATGGGGGGGTGGGTGGCTACACCTTC. It yields the protein CASSVDGGVGGYTF.

This chain joins TRBV7-2 and TRBJ2-2; D possibly uses TRBD1 or TRBD2 (5 bases each). V was clipped by 7 bases and J by 4 bases, with 13 bases between them. CDR1 is SGHTA, CDR2 FQGNSA, per germline. The CDR3 is 14 residues long. The CDR3 spells CASTRDGFTGELFF. CDR3 sequence (DNA): TGTGCCAGCACCCGGGACGGATTCACCGGGGAGCTGTTTTTT.

V usage is TRBV12-3 or TRBV12-4 and J usage is TRBJ2-6; 9 nucleotides line up with TRBD1. The trim removed 10 bases at V and 0 bases at J, leaving 7 bases unmatched. The CDR3 covers 16 residues. CDR3 loop: CAIFGQGISGANVLTF. As DNA, the CDR3 is TGTGCCATCTTCGGACAGGGGATCTCTGGGGCCAACGTCCTGACTTTC.

This clonotype is a singleton in its sample. The chain couples TRBV5-5 to TRBJ1-3, with D hard to call. Between the trimmed V and J ends, which lost 4 bases and 0 bases, there was a span of 14 bases. This CDR3 comprises 16 residues. Germline V gene sequence: CDR1 SGHKS, CDR2 YYEKEE (reference sequence). The CDR3 DNA reads TGTGCCAGCAGCGGGTCCGGGCCCTCCTCTGGAAACACCATATATTTT. Translation: CASSGSGPSSGNTIYF.

This clonotype came up once. A single base separates this from a much larger clone, so it may be a read error. The chain recombines TRBV6-2 or TRBV6-3 with TRBJ1-5; the match to TRBD1 covers 8 bases. Unmatched junction bases numbered 9, after V lost 2 bases and J lost 0 bases. The CDR3 runs to 18 residues. Per germline, CDR1 MNHEY and CDR2 SVGEGT. The CDR3 loop reads CASSYGTGSHDSNQPQHF. The CDR3 DNA is TGTGCCAGCAGTTACGGGACAGGCAGCCATGATAGCAATCAGCCCCAGCATTTT.

The sample holds many counts of this clonotype. The chain is built from TRBV5-1 and TRBJ2-1; 8 positions agree with TRBD2. CDR3 length: 15 amino acids. Germline V gene sequence: CDR1 SGHRS, CDR2 YFSETQ. The trim removed 0 bases at V and 7 bases at J, leaving 6 bases unmatched. The DNA of the CDR3 is TGCGCCAGCAGCTTGGTGGCGGGGGGCGCGAATGAGCAGTTCTTC. It is translated as CASSLVAGGANEQFF.

This clonotype showed up just a few times. The V and J genes are TRBV7-2 and TRBJ2-3; a possible D gene is TRBD1 (7 bases). The CDR3 contains 17 residues. CDR1 and CDR2 (germline): SGHTA, FQGNSA. Trimming left V 4 bases short and J 11 bases short, with 28 bases between. In DNA, the CDR3 is TGTGCCAGCAGCTCCTTGGGCGGAGGGGGACAGCACAATGAGCAGTATTTT. Amino acids: CASSSLGGGGQHNEQYF.

The chain has TRBV19 and TRBJ1-2, with D perhaps matching TRBD1 (6 bases). The CDR3 is 14 amino acids. Deletions cut 1 base from V and 4 bases from J, with 10 bases between. CDR1 is LNHDA, CDR2 SQIVND, per germline (reference sequence). CDR3 bases: TGTGCCAGTAGTATAGGTCCGGACAGCTATGGCTACACCTTC. Amino acids: CASSIGPDSYGYTF.